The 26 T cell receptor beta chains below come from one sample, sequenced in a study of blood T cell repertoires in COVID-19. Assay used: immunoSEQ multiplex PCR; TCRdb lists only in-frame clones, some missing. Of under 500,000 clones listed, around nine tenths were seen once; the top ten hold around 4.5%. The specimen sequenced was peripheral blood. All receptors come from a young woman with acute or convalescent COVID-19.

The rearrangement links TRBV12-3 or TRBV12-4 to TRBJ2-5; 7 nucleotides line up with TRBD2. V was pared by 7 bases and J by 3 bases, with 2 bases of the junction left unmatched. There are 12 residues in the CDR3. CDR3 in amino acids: CASTSGEETQYF. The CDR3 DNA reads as TGTGCCAGCACCAGCGGGGAAGAGACCCAGTACTTC.

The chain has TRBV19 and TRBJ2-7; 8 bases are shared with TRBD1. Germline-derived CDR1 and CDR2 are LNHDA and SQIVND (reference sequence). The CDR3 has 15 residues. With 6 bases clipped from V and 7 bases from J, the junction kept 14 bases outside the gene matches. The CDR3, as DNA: TGTGCCAGTAGCCATTCCGGGACAGGCCCTTGGGAGCAGTACTTC. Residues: CASSHSGTGPWEQYF.

The CDR3: CASSPGTGREKLFF. Here the CDR3 DNA reads TGTGCCAGCAGCCCCGGGACAGGGCGGGAAAAACTGTTTTTT. This chain links TRBV7-9 with TRBJ1-4; the match to TRBD1 covers 9 bases. Trimming took 5 bases from V and 8 from J; bases not matched to a gene: 6. The CDR3 spans 14 residues. Germline lookup yields CDR1 SEHNR and CDR2 FQNEAQ (reference sequence).

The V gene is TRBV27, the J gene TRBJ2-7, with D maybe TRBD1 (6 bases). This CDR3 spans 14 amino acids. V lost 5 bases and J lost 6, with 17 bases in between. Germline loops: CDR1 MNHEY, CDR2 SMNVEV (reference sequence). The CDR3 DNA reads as TGTGCCAGCAGTAATCTAGAGACAGGTAGCGAGCAGTACTTC. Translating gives CASSNLETGSEQYF.

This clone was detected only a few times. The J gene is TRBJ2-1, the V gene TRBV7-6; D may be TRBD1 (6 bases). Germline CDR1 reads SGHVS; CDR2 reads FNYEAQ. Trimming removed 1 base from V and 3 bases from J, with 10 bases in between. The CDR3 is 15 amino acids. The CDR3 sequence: CASSLDRVVYNEQFF. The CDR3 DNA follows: TGTGCCAGCAGCTTAGACAGGGTAGTCTACAATGAGCAGTTCTTC.

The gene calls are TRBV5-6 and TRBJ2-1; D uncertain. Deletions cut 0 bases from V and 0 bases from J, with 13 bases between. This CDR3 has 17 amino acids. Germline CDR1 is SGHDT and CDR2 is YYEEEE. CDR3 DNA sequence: TGTGCCAGCAGCTTGGGTATCACGTTGAGCTCCTACAATGAGCAGTTCTTC. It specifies CASSLGITLSSYNEQFF. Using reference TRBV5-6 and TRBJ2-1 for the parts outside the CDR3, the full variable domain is DAGVTQSPTHLIKTRGQQVTLRCSPKSGHDTVSWYQQALGQGPQFIFQYYEEEERQRGNFPDRFSGHQFPNYSSELNVNALLLGDSALYLCASSLGITLSSYNEQFFGPGTRLTVL.

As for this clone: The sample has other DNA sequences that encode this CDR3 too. The CDR3 DNA reads TGCGCCAGCAGTGAGCGGGGGGCCTCTGGGGCCAACGTCCTGACTTTC. Its protein is CASSERGASGANVLTF. This sequence joins TRBV10-2 and TRBJ2-6, with D perhaps TRBD2 (7 bases). Trimming removed 2 bases from V and 0 bases from J, with 8 bases in between. Germline CDR1 reads WSHSY; CDR2 reads SAAADI. CDR3 length: 16 residues.

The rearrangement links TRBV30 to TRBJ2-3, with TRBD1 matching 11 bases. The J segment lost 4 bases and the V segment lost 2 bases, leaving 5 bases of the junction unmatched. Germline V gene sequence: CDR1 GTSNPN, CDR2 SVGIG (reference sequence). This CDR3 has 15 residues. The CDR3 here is CAWSKGTGGPDTQYF. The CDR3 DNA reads TGTGCCTGGAGTAAGGGGACAGGGGGTCCAGATACGCAGTATTTT.

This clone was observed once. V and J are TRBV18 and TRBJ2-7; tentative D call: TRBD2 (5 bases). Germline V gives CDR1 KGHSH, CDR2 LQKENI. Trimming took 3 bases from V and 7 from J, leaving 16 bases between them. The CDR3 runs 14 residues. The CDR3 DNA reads TGTGCCAGCTCACCTGGGCGAGGGATGGGGGAGCAGTACTTC. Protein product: CASSPGRGMGEQYF.

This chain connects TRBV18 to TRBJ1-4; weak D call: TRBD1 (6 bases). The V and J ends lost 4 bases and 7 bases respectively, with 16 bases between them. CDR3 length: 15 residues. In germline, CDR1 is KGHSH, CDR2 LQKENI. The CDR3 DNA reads TGTGCCAGCTCACTCGCCGGGACAAATGGTGAAAAACTGTTTTTT. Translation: CASSLAGTNGEKLFF.

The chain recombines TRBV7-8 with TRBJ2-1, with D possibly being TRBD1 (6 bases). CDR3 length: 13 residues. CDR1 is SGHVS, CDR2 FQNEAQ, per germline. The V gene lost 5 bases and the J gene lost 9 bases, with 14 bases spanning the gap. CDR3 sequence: CASSPSDSFEQFF. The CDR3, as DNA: TGTGCCAGCAGCCCGTCGGACAGCTTTGAGCAGTTCTTC.

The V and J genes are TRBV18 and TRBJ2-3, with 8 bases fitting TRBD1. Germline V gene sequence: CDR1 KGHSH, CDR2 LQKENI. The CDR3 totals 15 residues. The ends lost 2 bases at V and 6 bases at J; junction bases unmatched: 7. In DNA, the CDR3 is TGTGCCAGCTCACCATCGACAGGGGCGCGGGATACGCAGTATTTT. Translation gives CASSPSTGARDTQYF.

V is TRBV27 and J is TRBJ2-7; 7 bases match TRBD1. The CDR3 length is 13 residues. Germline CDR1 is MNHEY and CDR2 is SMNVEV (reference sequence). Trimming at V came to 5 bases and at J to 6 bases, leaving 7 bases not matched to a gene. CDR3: CASSVGQVAEQYF. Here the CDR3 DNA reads TGTGCCAGCAGTGTCGGACAGGTGGCCGAGCAGTACTTC.

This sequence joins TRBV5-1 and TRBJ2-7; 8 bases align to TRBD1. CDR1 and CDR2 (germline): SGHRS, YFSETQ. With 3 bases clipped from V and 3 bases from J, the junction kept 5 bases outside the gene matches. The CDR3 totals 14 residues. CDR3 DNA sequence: TGCGCCAGCAGCTCCCAGGGGGCAAACTACGAGCAGTACTTC. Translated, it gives CASSSQGANYEQYF.

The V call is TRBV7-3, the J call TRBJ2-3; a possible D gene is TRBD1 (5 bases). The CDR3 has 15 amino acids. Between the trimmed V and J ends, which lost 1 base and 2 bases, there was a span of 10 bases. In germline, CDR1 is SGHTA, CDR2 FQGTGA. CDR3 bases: TGTGCCAGCAGCTTAATGGCAGGGAACACAGATACGCAGTATTTT. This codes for CASSLMAGNTDTQYF.

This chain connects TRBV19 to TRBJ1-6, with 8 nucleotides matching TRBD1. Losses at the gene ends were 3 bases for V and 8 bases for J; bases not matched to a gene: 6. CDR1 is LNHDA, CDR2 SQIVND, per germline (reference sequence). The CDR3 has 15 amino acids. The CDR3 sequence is CASSMDAGGDSPLHF. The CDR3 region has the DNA TGTGCCAGTAGTATGGACGCAGGGGGCGATTCACCCCTCCACTTT.

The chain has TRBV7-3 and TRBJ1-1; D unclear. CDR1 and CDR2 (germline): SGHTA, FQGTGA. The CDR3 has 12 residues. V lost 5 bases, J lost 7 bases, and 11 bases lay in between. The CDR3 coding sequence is TGTGCCAGCAGCCCTTTCCCGTATGAAGCTTTCTTT. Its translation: CASSPFPYEAFF.

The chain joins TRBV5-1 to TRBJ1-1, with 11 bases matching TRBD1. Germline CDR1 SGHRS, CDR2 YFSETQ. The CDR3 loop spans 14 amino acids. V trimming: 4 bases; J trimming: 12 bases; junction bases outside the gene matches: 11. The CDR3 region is CASSTSGTGGSSFF. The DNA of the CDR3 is TGCGCCAGCAGCACCTCCGGGACAGGGGGTTCTTCTTTCTTT.

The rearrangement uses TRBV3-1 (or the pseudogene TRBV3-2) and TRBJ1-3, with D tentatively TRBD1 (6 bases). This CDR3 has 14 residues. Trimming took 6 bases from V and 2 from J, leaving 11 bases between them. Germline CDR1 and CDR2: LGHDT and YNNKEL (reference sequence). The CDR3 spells CASSWDNAGNTIYF. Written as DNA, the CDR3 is TGTGCCAGCAGTTGGGACAACGCTGGAAACACCATATATTTT.

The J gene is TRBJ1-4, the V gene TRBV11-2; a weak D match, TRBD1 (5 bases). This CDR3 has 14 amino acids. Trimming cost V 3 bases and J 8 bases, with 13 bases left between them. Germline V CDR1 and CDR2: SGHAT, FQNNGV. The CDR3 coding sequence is TGTGCCAGCAGCTTTGGCTACTCAGGGGAAAAACTGTTTTTT. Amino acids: CASSFGYSGEKLFF.

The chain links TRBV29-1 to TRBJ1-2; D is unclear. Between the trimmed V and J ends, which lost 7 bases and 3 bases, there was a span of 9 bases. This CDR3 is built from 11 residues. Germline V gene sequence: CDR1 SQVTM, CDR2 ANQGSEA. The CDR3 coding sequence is TGCAGCGGGGAGCAGGACTATGGCTACACCTTC. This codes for CSGEQDYGYTF.

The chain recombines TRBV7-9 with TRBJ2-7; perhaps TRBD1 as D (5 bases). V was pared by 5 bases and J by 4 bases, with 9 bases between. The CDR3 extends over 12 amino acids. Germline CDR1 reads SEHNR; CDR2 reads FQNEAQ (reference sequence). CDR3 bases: TGTGCCAGCAGCCCAGGGCGATACGAGCAGTACTTC. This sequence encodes CASSPGRYEQYF.

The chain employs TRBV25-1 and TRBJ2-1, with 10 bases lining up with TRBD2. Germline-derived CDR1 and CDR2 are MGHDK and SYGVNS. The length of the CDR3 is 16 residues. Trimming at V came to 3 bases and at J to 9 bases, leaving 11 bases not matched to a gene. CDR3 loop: CASSDSVLAGLGEQFF. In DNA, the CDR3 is TGTGCCAGCAGTGATTCCGTACTAGCGGGGCTCGGTGAGCAGTTCTTC. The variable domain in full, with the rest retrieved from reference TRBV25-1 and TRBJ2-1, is EADIYQTPRYLVIGTGKKITLECSQTMGHDKMYWYQQDPGMELHLIHYSYGVNSTEKGDLSSESTVSRIRTEHFPLTLESARPSHTSQYLCASSDSVLAGLGEQFFGPGTRLTVL.

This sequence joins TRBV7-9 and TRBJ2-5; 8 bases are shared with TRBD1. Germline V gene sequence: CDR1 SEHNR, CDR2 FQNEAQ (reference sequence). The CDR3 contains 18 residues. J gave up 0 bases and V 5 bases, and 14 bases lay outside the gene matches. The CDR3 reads CASSLGTGEFPYQETQYF. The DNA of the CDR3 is TGTGCCAGCAGCCTCGGGACAGGAGAATTCCCGTACCAAGAGACCCAGTACTTC.

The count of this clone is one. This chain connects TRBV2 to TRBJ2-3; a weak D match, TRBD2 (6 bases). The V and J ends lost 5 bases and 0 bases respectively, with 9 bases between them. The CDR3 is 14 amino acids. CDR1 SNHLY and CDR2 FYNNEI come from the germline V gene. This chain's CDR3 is CASSMTSSTDTQYF. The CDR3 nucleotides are TGTGCCAGCAGTATGACTAGTAGCACAGATACGCAGTATTTT. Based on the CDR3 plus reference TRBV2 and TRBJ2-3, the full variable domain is EPEVTQTPSHQVTQMGQEVILRCVPISNHLYFYWYRQILGQKVEFLVSFYNNEISEKSEIFDDQFSVERPDGSNFTLKIRSTKLEDSAMYFCASSMTSSTDTQYFGPGTRLTVL.

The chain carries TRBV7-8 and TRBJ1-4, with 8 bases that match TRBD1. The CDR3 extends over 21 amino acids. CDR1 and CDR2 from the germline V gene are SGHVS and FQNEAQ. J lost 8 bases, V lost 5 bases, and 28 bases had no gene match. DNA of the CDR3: TGTGCCAGCAGCCGCAAGCCCCACACAGGGGGTCCACCCGCGATTTCGGAAAAACTGTTTTTT. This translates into CASSRKPHTGGPPAISEKLFF. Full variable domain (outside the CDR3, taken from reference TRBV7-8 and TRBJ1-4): GAGVSQSPRYKVAKRGQDVALRCDPISGHVSLFWYQQALGQGPEFLTYFQNEAQLDKSGLPSDRFFAERPEGSVSTLKIQRTQQEDSAVYLCASSRKPHTGGPPAISEKLFFGSGTQLSVL.